Each of the 25 T cell receptor beta chains below was sequenced from the same sample in a study of T cells in Graves' hyperthyroidism and ophthalmopathy. RNA transcripts yielded amplified TCR beta CDR3 regions. In the first-round RT-PCR of the TCR CDR3, the HTBI primer set was used. TCRdb recomputed calls from the multiplex PCR reads with MiXCR, one row per CDR3 protein. The table includes approximately 600,000 distinct CDR3 sequences, 20% detected once. Sequenced material: blood. The receptor set was obtained from a young man with Graves' ophthalmopathy.

V is TRBV20-1 and J is TRBJ2-5; D possibly corresponds to TRBD1 (7 bases). Germline V gene lookup returns CDR1 DFQATT and CDR2 SNEGSKA (reference sequence). The CDR3 loop spans 16 amino acids. Trimming cost V 6 bases and J 3 bases, with 23 bases left between them. CDR3 region: CSASRAQGGLKETQYF. CDR3 coding DNA: TGCAGTGCCTCCAGGGCCCAGGGGGGATTGAAAGAGACCCAGTACTTC.

The chain recombines TRBV28 with TRBJ1-2; TRBD1 might be the D (5 bases). Germline assignment: CDR1 MDHEN and CDR2 SYDVKM. The ends were cut back, 10 bases at V and 1 base at J, with 16 bases in the middle. This CDR3 is 14 amino acids long. The CDR3 spells CAIHRDGSNYGYTF. In nucleotides, the CDR3 is TGTGCCATCCACCGGGACGGCAGTAACTATGGCTACACCTTC.

This clonotype was observed a few times. This chain uses TRBV14 with TRBJ2-1; D is uncertain. The CDR3 length is 17 residues. Trimming left V 4 bases short and J 2 bases short, with 18 bases between. Germline V gene data show CDR1 as SGHDN and CDR2 as FVKESK. The CDR3 DNA is TGTGCCAGCAGCCTCCCGACGGCCTCGCCCCCCTACAATGAGCAGTTCTTC. This codes for CASSLPTASPPYNEQFF.

This clonotype showed up just a few times. The V call is TRBV5-5, the J call TRBJ1-5; D is possibly TRBD1 (6 bases). This CDR3 region has 16 residues. V lost 0 bases to trimming and J lost 0 bases, with 10 bases between them. Germline CDR1 is SGHKS and CDR2 is YYEKEE (reference sequence). The CDR3 is CASSLATGDSNQPQHF. As DNA, the CDR3 is TGTGCCAGCAGCTTGGCGACAGGTGATAGCAATCAGCCCCAGCATTTT.

The CDR3 DNA reads TGTGCCTGGATTGGACAGGCCCAAGAGACCCAGTACTTC. It codes for CAWIGQAQETQYF. V gene TRBV30 combines with J gene TRBJ2-5; 7 bases match TRBD1. Germline assignment: CDR1 GTSNPN and CDR2 SVGIG (reference sequence). Germline trimming cut 4 bases from V and 1 base from J; bases unmatched to any gene: 3. This CDR3 has 13 amino acids.

The rearrangement links TRBV30 to TRBJ1-5; the D gene is possibly TRBD1 (6 bases). CDR1 is GTSNPN, CDR2 SVGIG, per germline (reference sequence). Trimming pared 0 bases from V and 0 bases from J, leaving 9 bases between. The CDR3 runs 15 residues. DNA for the CDR3: TGTGCCTGGAGTGTTCAGGGGTATAGCAATCAGCCCCAGCATTTT. Amino acids: CAWSVQGYSNQPQHF.

This clonotype was seen repeatedly, ten times or more. The chain links TRBV5-1 to TRBJ2-2, with 8 positions matching TRBD2. In germline, CDR1 is SGHRS, CDR2 YFSETQ. This CDR3 is 16 amino acids long. The junction had 6 bases not matched to a gene; V was cut back by 5 bases and J by 0 bases. CDR3 amino acids: CASRPPGLANTGELFF. CDR3 DNA sequence: TGCGCCAGCAGACCGCCGGGACTAGCGAACACCGGGGAGCTGTTTTTT.

This clonotype was recorded a few times. The V gene is TRBV11-2, the J gene TRBJ2-1; possible D gene TRBD2, 5 bases. CDR1 is SGHAT and CDR2 is FQNNGV in the germline V gene. V was cut by 5 bases and J by 4 bases, with 9 bases left in between. The CDR3 consists of 13 residues. CDR3 loop: CASSEDWYNEQFF. The CDR3 nucleotides read TGTGCCAGCAGCGAGGACTGGTACAATGAGCAGTTCTTC.

The chain uses TRBV12-3 or TRBV12-4 and TRBJ2-7; D possibly corresponds to TRBD1 (6 bases). The CDR3 contains 13 residues. Trimming cost V 6 bases and J 6 bases, with 15 bases left between them. In DNA form, the CDR3 reads TGTGCCAGCAGCCGAGGGACACCTGGCGAGCAGTACTTC. This codes for CASSRGTPGEQYF.

The V and J genes are TRBV14 and TRBJ2-7, with a tentative D call TRBD2 (6 bases). There are 16 residues in the CDR3. Trimming took off 1 base at V and 1 base at J, with 14 bases between the two ends. CDR1 SGHDN and CDR2 FVKESK come from the germline V gene. The CDR3 is CASSQGTGLESYEQYF. The CDR3, as DNA: TGTGCCAGCAGCCAAGGTACGGGACTGGAATCCTACGAGCAGTACTTC.

This clonotype was detected ten times or more. For the CDR3, the DNA is TGTGCCAGCAGTTCACAAGGGACTAGCGGGGAGCAGTACTTC. This gives the protein CASSSQGTSGEQYF. V usage is TRBV28 and J usage is TRBJ2-7; TRBD2 aligns across 12 bases. In germline, CDR1 is MDHEN, CDR2 SYDVKM. The V and J ends lost 4 bases and 7 bases, in that order; junction bases with no gene match: 5. CDR3 length: 14 residues.

The rearrangement links TRBV5-1 to TRBJ1-4, with unresolved D. Germline V gene lookup returns CDR1 SGHRS and CDR2 YFSETQ. Between the trimmed V and J ends, which lost 4 bases and 5 bases, there was a span of 9 bases. There are 13 residues in the CDR3. The CDR3 nucleotides read TGCGCCAGCAGCCCCGCTCTCAATGAAAAACTGTTTTTT. Residues: CASSPALNEKLFF.

The V and J genes are TRBV20-1 and TRBJ2-7, with D maybe TRBD1 (5 bases). V lost 6 bases, J lost 5 bases, and 14 bases lay in between. Germline V lookup: CDR1 DFQATT, CDR2 SNEGSKA (reference sequence). CDR3 length equals 12 residues. The CDR3 nucleotides are TGCAGTGCCCCAAGACAGTTCAACGAGCAGTACTTC. This gives the protein CSAPRQFNEQYF.

This clonotype was found many times. V is TRBV7-3 and J is TRBJ2-1; D is uncertain. The germline V gene encodes CDR1 SGHTA and CDR2 FQGTGA. Trimming left V 5 bases short and J 0 bases short, with 8 bases between. CDR3 length: 14 amino acids. The CDR3 is CASSPHSSYNEQFF. Here the CDR3 DNA reads TGTGCCAGCAGCCCACATAGCTCCTACAATGAGCAGTTCTTC.

The chain has TRBV30 and TRBJ2-7, with 11 positions matching TRBD1. The CDR3 consists of 14 residues. The germline gives CDR1 GTSNPN, CDR2 SVGIG (reference sequence). V was clipped by 2 bases and J by 4 bases; unmatched bases: 4. CDR3 DNA sequence: TGTGCCTGGAGTTCCGGACAGGGGGCTTACGAGCAGTACTTC. Amino acid sequence: CAWSSGQGAYEQYF.

The chain is built from TRBV27 and TRBJ2-5; 7 positions agree with TRBD2. The CDR3 contains 15 residues. Germline lookup yields CDR1 MNHEY and CDR2 SMNVEV (reference sequence). V lost 4 bases, J lost 5 bases, and 10 bases stayed unmatched. The CDR3 loop is CASSWGGGPRETQYF. CDR3 sequence (DNA): TGTGCCAGCAGTTGGGGGGGAGGGCCGAGGGAGACCCAGTACTTC.

The V call is TRBV5-1, the J call TRBJ2-7, with TRBD1 matching over 7 bases. The CDR3 loop spans 13 amino acids. V gave up 1 base and J gave up 6 bases; unmatched junction bases: 4. Germline V CDR1 and CDR2: SGHRS, YFSETQ. CDR3 bases: TGCGCCAGCAGCTTGACCAACAGGGGCGAGCAGTACTTC. It is translated as CASSLTNRGEQYF.

This clonotype was observed a handful of times. CDR3: CASSYEEAPRDRDQETQYF. CDR3 DNA sequence: TGTGCCAGCAGTTACGAAGAGGCCCCCCGGGACAGGGACCAAGAGACCCAGTACTTC. The rearrangement links TRBV12-3 or TRBV12-4 to TRBJ2-5; 9 bases are a match to TRBD1. The CDR3 is 19 residues long. Germline trimming cut 4 bases from V and 0 bases from J; bases unmatched to any gene: 15.

The CDR3 DNA is TGCGCCAGCAGCCAAGGAGGCGGCGGGGAGCTGTTTTTT. It codes for CASSQGGGGELFF. The chain has TRBV4-3 and TRBJ2-2; D unresolved. The CDR3 runs 13 residues. Germline V gives CDR1 LGHNA, CDR2 YSLEER. V was trimmed by 1 base and J by 7 bases, leaving 7 bases between them.

This clonotype showed up many times. The rearrangement links TRBV2 to TRBJ2-7; TRBD2 is a possible D gene (6 bases). The CDR3 loop spans 15 amino acids. Trimming pared 0 bases from V and 3 bases from J, leaving 12 bases between. CDR1 is SNHLY, CDR2 FYNNEI, per germline. The CDR3 spells CASSEAPGRSYEQYF. The CDR3 nucleotides read TGTGCCAGCAGTGAAGCGCCTGGGAGGAGCTACGAGCAGTACTTC. Filled out from reference TRBV2 and TRBJ2-7, the complete variable domain reads EPEVTQTPSHQVTQMGQEVILRCVPISNHLYFYWYRQILGQKVEFLVSFYNNEISEKSEIFDDQFSVERPDGSNFTLKIRSTKLEDSAMYFCASSEAPGRSYEQYFGPGTRLTVT.

This clonotype was observed a few times. The V and J genes are TRBV19 and TRBJ2-2; D possibly corresponds to TRBD2 (5 bases). The germline CDR1 and CDR2 sequences are LNHDA and SQIVND (reference sequence). V was shortened by 4 bases and J by 7 bases, with 22 bases between the two germline ends. This CDR3 comprises 17 residues. The CDR3 sequence: CASSTTALEAYLGELFF. The CDR3 DNA reads TGTGCCAGTAGTACCACGGCACTAGAGGCCTATCTCGGGGAGCTGTTTTTT.

The chain joins TRBV11-2 to TRBJ2-7; no firm D call. This CDR3 contains 13 residues. The germline V gene has CDR1 SGHAT and CDR2 FQNNGV. The germline V and J ends were trimmed by 0 bases and 2 bases, with 5 bases remaining between them. The CDR3, as DNA: TGTGCCAGCAGCTTAGAGGCCCCCTACGAGCAGTACTTC. Translating it yields CASSLEAPYEQYF.

The rearrangement uses TRBV10-3 and TRBJ2-2; 8 bases line up with TRBD1. V trimming: 8 bases; J trimming: 0 bases; junction bases outside the gene matches: 5. The CDR3 consists of 15 residues. Germline CDR1 reads ENHRY; CDR2 reads SYGVKD. DNA of the CDR3: TGTGCCATCTACAGGGGGTATGCGAACACCGGGGAGCTGTTTTTT. Its protein product is CAIYRGYANTGELFF.

Of note for this clonotype: No conserved phenylalanine or tryptophan ends this CDR3, so it is likely a read error. The V and J genes are TRBV2 and TRBJ2-1, with D uncertain. Per germline, CDR1 SNHLY and CDR2 FYNNEI. V lost 3 bases and J 0 bases, leaving 6 bases between the germline ends. The CDR3 is 14 residues long. The CDR3 DNA follows: TGTGCCAGCAGTGAGGGATACTCCTACAATGAGCAGTTCTCC. It encodes CASSEGYSYNEQFS.

Ten or more counts support this clonotype. The gene calls are TRBV12-3 or TRBV12-4 and TRBJ2-3; no definite D call. The V and J ends lost 6 bases and 1 base respectively, with 5 bases between them. The CDR3 contains 12 residues. As DNA, the CDR3 is TGTGCCAGCAGCCGGGGCACAGATACGCAGTATTTT. Protein product: CASSRGTDTQYF.